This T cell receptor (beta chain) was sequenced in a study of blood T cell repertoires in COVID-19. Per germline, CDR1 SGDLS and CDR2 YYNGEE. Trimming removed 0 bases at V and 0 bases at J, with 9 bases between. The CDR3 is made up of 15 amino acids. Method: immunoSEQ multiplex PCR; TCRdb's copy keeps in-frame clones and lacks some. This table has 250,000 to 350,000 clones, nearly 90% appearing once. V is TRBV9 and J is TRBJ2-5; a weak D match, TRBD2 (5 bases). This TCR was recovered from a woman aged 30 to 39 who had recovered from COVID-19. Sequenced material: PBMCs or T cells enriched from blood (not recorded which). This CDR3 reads CASSVAGVDQETQYF. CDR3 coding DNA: TGTGCCAGCAGCGTAGCCGGGGTTGACCAAGAGACCCAGTACTTC. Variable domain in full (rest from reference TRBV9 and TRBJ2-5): DSGVTQTPKHLITATGQRVTLRCSPRSGDLSVYWYQQSLDQGLQFLIQYYNGEERAKGNILERFSAQQFPDLHSELNLSSLELGDSALYFCASSVAGVDQETQYFGPGTRLLVL.